Listed here are 16 T cell receptor beta chains from one sample, sequenced in a study of cytomegalovirus exposure and HLA in healthy donors. The PCR used 60 Vbeta and 13 Jbeta primers. Sequencing was performed with immunoSEQ multiplex PCR; in TCRdb, only in-frame clones are kept and a portion is missing. Of approximately 170,000 clones listed, approximately 84% are singletons. Source material: PBMCs. These receptors were obtained from a middle-aged woman in good health and CMV-seropositive.

The rearrangement uses TRBV4-1 and TRBJ2-1, with 11 bases lining up with TRBD2. J gave up 3 bases and V 0 bases, and 7 bases lay outside the gene matches. Germline loops: CDR1 MGHRA, CDR2 YSYEKL. This CDR3 has 18 amino acids. The chain's CDR3 is CASSQEEVTSGGYNEQFF. In nucleotides, the CDR3 is TGCGCCAGCAGCCAAGAGGAGGTAACTAGCGGGGGCTACAATGAGCAGTTCTTC.

V and J are TRBV30 and TRBJ1-5, with 7 bases fitting TRBD1. The germline V gene encodes CDR1 GTSNPN and CDR2 SVGIG (reference sequence). The V segment lost 1 base and the J segment 5 bases; nucleotides outside the gene matches: 2. This CDR3 is built from 13 residues. The CDR3 region is CAWSGQGHQPQHF. CDR3 sequence (DNA): TGTGCCTGGAGTGGACAGGGCCATCAGCCCCAGCATTTT.

This chain connects TRBV10-3 to TRBJ1-2; D is uncertain. Trimming took off 7 bases at V and 3 bases at J, with 24 bases between the two ends. The CDR3 is made up of 17 amino acids. Germline V gene data show CDR1 as ENHRY and CDR2 as SYGVKD. CDR3 sequence (DNA): TGTGCCATCAAGAACGACGGGGTACGGGGTGTACACTATGGCTACACCTTC. It translates to CAIKNDGVRGVHYGYTF.

The J gene is TRBJ2-1, the V gene TRBV4-1; 7 nucleotides agree with TRBD1. The CDR3 contains 18 residues. V shed 4 bases, J shed 2 bases, and the junction held 14 bases outside the gene matches. In germline, CDR1 is MGHRA, CDR2 YSYEKL. The CDR3 is CASSRSTGTVTTYNEQFF. CDR3 DNA: TGCGCCAGCAGCCGAAGTACCGGGACAGTAACGACCTACAATGAGCAGTTCTTC.

This clone was found a few times. The chain carries TRBV14 and TRBJ1-2; D perhaps matches TRBD1 (5 bases). Deletions cut 3 bases from V and 3 bases from J, with 11 bases between. Germline V gives CDR1 SGHDN, CDR2 FVKESK. CDR3 length: 14 residues. CDR3 sequence: CASSQDQGDYGYTF. CDR3 DNA: TGTGCCAGCAGCCAGGACCAGGGCGACTATGGCTACACCTTC.

This chain links TRBV7-2 with TRBJ1-4; D perhaps matches TRBD1 (6 bases). Germline CDR1 SGHTA, CDR2 FQGNSA. V was cut by 4 bases and J by 7 bases, with 16 bases left in between. This CDR3 has 15 amino acids. CDR3 protein: CASSSTGQGTEKLFF. CDR3 DNA: TGTGCCAGCAGCTCAACGGGGCAGGGGACTGAAAAACTGTTTTTT.

This clone was seen a handful of times. The genes are TRBV15 and TRBJ2-3; TRBD1 matches at 7 bases. The V and J ends lost 1 base and 3 bases, in that order; junction bases with no gene match: 10. This CDR3 is 17 amino acids long. Germline CDR1 LNHNV, CDR2 YYDKDF (reference sequence). CDR3 sequence reads: CATSRVWTGVGTDTQYF. The CDR3 DNA is TGTGCCACCAGCAGAGTCTGGACAGGAGTAGGAACAGATACGCAGTATTTT. The entire variable domain, with the rest obtained from reference TRBV15 and TRBJ2-3, is as follows: DAMVIQNPRYQVTQFGKPVTLSCSQTLNHNVMYWYQQKSSQAPKLLFHYYDKDFNNEADTPDNFQSRRPNTSFCFLDIRSPGLGDTAMYLCATSRVWTGVGTDTQYFGPGTRLTVL.

This clone has just one count. This chain uses TRBV4-1 with TRBJ2-2, with 10 bases identical to TRBD2. Germline values: CDR1 MGHRA, CDR2 YSYEKL. The CDR3 has 16 amino acids. The V segment lost 4 bases and the J segment 0 bases; nucleotides outside the gene matches: 2. The CDR3: CASSLGLAANTGELFF. The CDR3 coding sequence is TGCGCCAGCAGCCTCGGACTAGCGGCGAACACCGGGGAGCTGTTTTTT.

The table lists this clone with a count of one. The chain uses TRBV7-9 and TRBJ2-7; possibly TRBD2 for D (6 bases). This CDR3 has 12 amino acids. Germline lookup yields CDR1 SEHNR and CDR2 FQNEAQ (reference sequence). Trimming removed 4 bases from V and 8 bases from J, with 12 bases in between. The CDR3 DNA follows: TGTGCCAGCAGCTCTGGGACTGGCCAGCAGTACTTC. Protein: CASSSGTGQQYF.

The J gene is TRBJ1-5, the V gene TRBV7-6; D is unclear. Looked up from germline, CDR1 is SGHVS and CDR2 is FNYEAQ. This CDR3 spans 15 amino acids. V lost 5 bases, J lost 2 bases, and 13 bases lay in between. The chain's CDR3 is CASSPFAGRNQPQHF. CDR3 in DNA: TGTGCCAGCAGCCCCTTCGCTGGCCGCAATCAGCCCCAGCATTTT. The full variable domain, rest sourced from reference TRBV7-6 and TRBJ1-5, is GAGVSQSPRYKVTKRGQDVALRCDPISGHVSLYWYRQALGQGPEFLTYFNYEAQQDKSGLPNDRFSAERPEGSISTLTIQRTEQRDSAMYRCASSPFAGRNQPQHFGDGTRLSIL.

The V call is TRBV19, the J call TRBJ2-1; TRBD2 might be the D (5 bases). CDR1 LNHDA and CDR2 SQIVND come from the germline V gene (reference sequence). The length of the CDR3 is 13 residues. Trimming left V 1 base short and J 7 bases short, with 8 bases between. The CDR3 is CASSIGEGNEQFF. The DNA for the CDR3 is TGTGCCAGTAGTATAGGCGAGGGAAATGAGCAGTTCTTC.

This clone was recorded once. The chain is built from TRBV9 and TRBJ1-1; tentative D call: TRBD1 (5 bases). In germline, CDR1 is SGDLS, CDR2 YYNGEE. The CDR3 spans 15 residues. V was trimmed by 0 bases and J by 0 bases, leaving 9 bases between them. The CDR3 sequence is CASSVGGKMNTEAFF. CDR3 DNA sequence: TGTGCCAGCAGCGTAGGGGGCAAAATGAACACTGAAGCTTTCTTT.

The chain couples TRBV9 to TRBJ2-2; D ambiguous. The CDR3 length is 15 residues. Germline V gene lookup returns CDR1 SGDLS and CDR2 YYNGEE. The V and J ends lost 1 base and 0 bases respectively, with 7 bases between them. DNA for the CDR3: TGTGCCAGCAGCGTAACGGTCGCGAACACCGGGGAGCTGTTTTTT. It is translated as CASSVTVANTGELFF.

The genes are TRBV28 and TRBJ2-5; 11 positions agree with TRBD2. This CDR3 has 17 amino acids. CDR1 is MDHEN, CDR2 SYDVKM, per germline. The V segment lost 5 bases and the J segment 4 bases; nucleotides outside the gene matches: 12. This chain's CDR3 is CASSPGVAGGLGETQYF. In DNA form, the CDR3 reads TGTGCCAGCAGTCCGGGGGTAGCGGGGGGGTTGGGAGAGACCCAGTACTTC. The full variable domain, its missing parts supplied by reference TRBV28 and TRBJ2-5, is DVKVTQSSRYLVKRTGEKVFLECVQDMDHENMFWYRQDPGLGLRLIYFSYDVKMKEKGDIPEGYSVSREKKERFSLILESASTNQTSMYLCASSPGVAGGLGETQYFGPGTRLLVL.

On this clone: The junction does not match germline at one end; this may be a read error. The genes are TRBV5-1 and TRBJ2-6, with D perhaps matching TRBD1 (5 bases). The CDR3 is 16 amino acids. Germline V gene lookup returns CDR1 SGHRS and CDR2 YFSETQ. The CDR3 sequence: CASSFDKASGANGLTF. Here the CDR3 DNA reads TGCGCCAGCAGCTTCGACAAAGCCTCTGGGGCCAACGGCCTGACTTTC.

The chain couples TRBV28 to TRBJ2-7; 8 nucleotides line up with TRBD1. V gave up 4 bases and J gave up 2 bases; unmatched junction bases: 4. The CDR3 loop spans 14 amino acids. Looked up from germline, CDR1 is MDHEN and CDR2 is SYDVKM. This CDR3 is CASSWTGSAYEQYF. CDR3 bases: TGTGCCAGCAGTTGGACAGGGAGTGCCTACGAGCAGTACTTC. Together with reference TRBV28 and TRBJ2-7, the CDR3 gives the full variable domain: DVKVTQSSRYLVKRTGEKVFLECVQDMDHENMFWYRQDPGLGLRLIYFSYDVKMKEKGDIPEGYSVSREKKERFSLILESASTNQTSMYLCASSWTGSAYEQYFGPGTRLTVT.